These 2 T cell receptor beta chains came from one sample sequenced in a study of blood T cell repertoires in COVID-19. Some clones are missing from TCRdb's copy, which holds only in-frame ones; the method was immunoSEQ multiplex PCR. The sample carries approximately 49,000 clones, roughly 87% recorded once. The specimen was peripheral blood. The receptors come from a man over 45 with active COVID-19.

V gene TRBV19 combines with J gene TRBJ2-6; 7 bases fit TRBD2. The CDR3 contains 17 residues. CDR1 LNHDA and CDR2 SQIVND come from the germline V gene (reference sequence). The V gene end was trimmed by 1 base and the J gene end by 0 bases; junction bases not matched to a gene: 3. CDR3 in amino acids: CASSIAGGGSGANVLTF. The CDR3 bases are TGTGCCAGTAGTATAGCGGGGGGAGGCTCTGGGGCCAACGTCCTGACTTTC.

The chain combines TRBV6-2 or TRBV6-3 with TRBJ2-7; tentatively, D is TRBD1 (6 bases). Germline values: CDR1 MNHEY, CDR2 SVGEGT. Deletions cut 1 base from V and 0 bases from J, with 19 bases between. CDR3 length: 18 amino acids. In DNA form, the CDR3 reads TGTGCCAGCAGTTACTTGGTGCGTACAGGGATTATCTCCTACGAGCAGTACTTC. Translation gives CASSYLVRTGIISYEQYF.